A selection of T cell receptor beta chains follows, all from one sample in a study of T-cell memory formation after mild COVID-19. TCRdb processed the 5' RACE reads anew with MiXCR; each CDR3 protein has one entry. The sample consists of some 86,000 distinct CDR3 sequences, 20% to 25% of them appearing once. Sequenced: PBMCs or a T cell subset sorted from them (not recorded which). Receptors were obtained from a man aged 18 to 30 who had mild COVID-19 (a few samples of this study predate the infection). Cell type and time point are not known. The CDR3 runs from the conserved cysteine through the conserved F or W. Each record gives: V gene, clone size, D gene, J gene, CDR3 protein, CDR3 DNA. A D gene is named only where the DNA matches it firmly. The size of a clone is reported for some rows only, either as once, few or many, or as a class for expanded clones.

V: TRBV7-4; size: few; D: TRBD1; J: TRBJ1-3; CDR3: CASSPRTGGPFF; DNA: TGTGCCAGCAGCCCTCGGACAGGGGGCCCCTTTTTT
V: TRBV7-9; size: few; D: TRBD2; J: TRBJ2-5; CDR3: CASSLTGGRLALQETQYF; DNA: TGTGCCAGCAGCTTAACGGGGGGGAGGCTGGCCCTTCAAGAGACCCAGTACTTC
V: TRBV28; size: .; D: .; J: TRBJ1-2; CDR3: CASSFNKKYGYTF; DNA: TGTGCCAGCAGTTTTAACAAGAAATATGGCTACACCTTC
V: TRBV12-3/TRBV12-4; size: .; D: TRBD1; J: TRBJ2-3; CDR3: CASGKTGQATDTQYF; DNA: TGTGCCAGCGGGAAGACAGGGCAGGCGACCGATACGCAGTATTTT
V: TRBV4-2; size: .; D: .; J: TRBJ2-1; CDR3: CASSHGDEQFF; DNA: TGTGCCAGCAGCCACGGGGATGAGCAGTTCTTC
V: TRBV10-3; size: .; D: TRBD2; J: TRBJ2-3; CDR3: CAIRASGLRDTQYF; DNA: TGTGCCATCAGGGCTAGCGGGCTTCGAGATACGCAGTATTTT
V: TRBV15; size: few; D: .; J: TRBJ2-1; CDR3: CATSQGTSDNEQFF; DNA: TGTGCCACCAGTCAGGGGACGTCGGACAATGAGCAGTTCTTC
V: TRBV27; size: few; D: TRBD1; J: TRBJ2-4; CDR3: CASSSDRGAKNIQYF; DNA: TGTGCCAGCAGTTCGGACAGGGGAGCCAAAAACATTCAGTACTTC
V: TRBV9; size: few; D: .; J: TRBJ2-1; CDR3: CASVRTGRDEQFF; DNA: TGTGCCAGCGTCCGGACCGGCAGGGATGAGCAGTTCTTC
V: TRBV7-9; size: few; D: .; J: TRBJ2-1; CDR3: CASSLIPGPYNEQFF; DNA: TGTGCCAGCAGCTTAATCCCGGGGCCCTACAATGAGCAGTTCTTC
V: TRBV10-3; size: few; D: .; J: TRBJ2-1; CDR3: CAIKDSGDWNEQFF; DNA: TGTGCCATCAAAGATTCGGGCGATTGGAATGAGCAGTTCTTC
V: TRBV12-3/TRBV12-4; size: .; D: .; J: TRBJ2-3; CDR3: CASSLSWPGNTQYF; DNA: TGTGCCAGCAGTTTATCCTGGCCCGGAAATACGCAGTATTTT
V: TRBV20-1; size: many; D: TRBD2; J: TRBJ2-7; CDR3: CSASSLAGGYEQYF; DNA: TGCAGTGCTAGTAGTCTAGCGGGGGGCTACGAGCAGTACTTC
V: TRBV7-6; size: few; D: .; J: TRBJ2-1; CDR3: CASSLRGASGSNEQFF; DNA: TGTGCCAGCAGCTTAAGGGGGGCTAGCGGCAGCAATGAGCAGTTCTTC
V: TRBV7-8; size: few; D: .; J: TRBJ2-1; CDR3: CASSYLSLAQNEQFF; DNA: TGTGCCAGCAGCTATTTGTCCCTAGCCCAGAATGAGCAGTTCTTC
V: TRBV20-1; size: .; D: .; J: TRBJ2-3; CDR3: CSARYEGGADTQYF; DNA: TGCAGTGCTAGATATGAGGGGGGTGCAGATACGCAGTATTTT
V: TRBV4-1; size: .; D: TRBD2; J: TRBJ2-1; CDR3: CASSRSTGLGNEQFF; DNA: TGCGCCAGCAGCCGAAGTACGGGACTAGGCAATGAGCAGTTCTTC
V: TRBV12-3/TRBV12-4; size: .; D: .; J: TRBJ2-1; CDR3: CASSLRLAARGEQFF; DNA: TGTGCCAGCAGTTTGCGGCTAGCCGCCCGGGGTGAGCAGTTCTTC
V: TRBV7-2; size: .; D: TRBD2; J: TRBJ2-3; CDR3: CASSLGLVRGGEDTQYF; DNA: TGTGCCAGCAGCTTAGGACTGGTACGGGGGGGCGAGGATACGCAGTATTTT
V: TRBV7-2; size: few; D: .; J: TRBJ2-4; CDR3: CASSPNWRGPAKNIQYF; DNA: TGTGCCAGCAGCCCGAATTGGCGGGGACCAGCCAAAAACATTCAGTACTTC
V: TRBV11-3; size: .; D: TRBD2; J: TRBJ2-1; CDR3: CASSPPGLAGDNEQFF; DNA: TGTGCCAGCAGCCCTCCGGGACTAGCGGGAGACAATGAGCAGTTCTTC
V: TRBV29-1; size: few; D: TRBD2; J: TRBJ2-3; CDR3: CSVEPSGEEGTQYF; DNA: TGCAGCGTTGAACCTAGCGGGGAAGAGGGTACGCAGTATTTT
V: TRBV5-1; size: .; D: .; J: TRBJ1-1; CDR3: CASSFTTANTEAFF; DNA: TGCGCCAGCAGCTTCACAACAGCGAACACTGAAGCTTTCTTT